This T cell receptor (beta chain) was documented in a study of prognosis after radiotherapy for stage I lung cancer. The study amplified the TCR beta CDR3 region from genomic DNA. This amplification was carried out by two rounds of multiplex PCR. Specific primers for each TRBV and TRBJ gene were what first-round PCR used. TCRdb reprocessed the multiplex PCR reads via MiXCR and lists one record per CDR3 protein. The sample yields fewer than 20,000 distinct CDR3 sequences, roughly 55% seen once. Assessment by CT and PET/CT found all patients node-negative, and none had prior chemotherapy, radiotherapy or other malignancies. This clonotype is medium-sized (0.01 to 0.1%) in the sample. Its antigen is unknown. With 7 bases removed from V and 2 bases from J, the gap between germline ends came to 11 bases. The CDR3 runs 13 residues. Germline CDR1 reads MDHEN; CDR2 reads SYDVKM. Whole-study results and caveats: Reportedly, metastasis status was linked to differences in TRBV and TRBJ usage frequencies.

The V gene is TRBV28, the J gene TRBJ1-2, with a possible D match to TRBD1 (5 bases). The source is a donor aged 50 or older with non-small cell lung cancer. Material: PBMCs, obtained before or after stereotactic body radiation therapy (not recorded which). In nucleotides, the CDR3 is TGTGCCAGCACCGGGACCGACAACTATGGCTACACCTTC. As protein: CASTGTDNYGYTF.